This entry lists 30 T cell receptor beta chains sequenced from one sample in a study of blood T cell repertoires in COVID-19. TCRdb's copy holds only in-frame clones and misses some; the assay was immunoSEQ multiplex PCR. The sample shows 85,000 to 130,000 clones, 80% to 90% of them seen only once. The material sequenced was PBMCs or T cells enriched from blood (not recorded which). All receptors come from a woman aged 50 to 60 who had recovered from COVID-19.

The rearrangement joins TRBV5-6 to TRBJ2-2, with 10 bases identical to TRBD2. The V gene's germline CDR1 is SGHDT and CDR2 YYEEEE. The trim removed 4 bases at V and 5 bases at J, leaving 17 bases unmatched. This CDR3 has 19 amino acids. The chain's CDR3 is CASSPPLGLAGALTGELFF. The CDR3 nucleotides are TGTGCCAGCAGCCCGCCCCTGGGGCTAGCGGGGGCCCTTACCGGGGAGCTGTTTTTT.

The rearrangement uses TRBV5-1 and TRBJ2-7, with 11 nucleotides matching TRBD2. J gave up 5 bases and V 5 bases, and 6 bases lay outside the gene matches. Germline assignment: CDR1 SGHRS and CDR2 YFSETQ. The CDR3 contains 14 residues. CDR3 in DNA: TGCGCCAGCAGATTAACTAGCGGGAGTAACGAGCAGTACTTC. Translated: CASRLTSGSNEQYF.

This sequence joins TRBV19 and TRBJ2-1; D may be TRBD1 (6 bases). Trimming removed 0 bases at V and 0 bases at J, with 12 bases between. This CDR3 spans 17 amino acids. CDR1 and CDR2 (germline): LNHDA, SQIVND (reference sequence). CDR3 loop: CASSIEGGLSSYNEQFF. The CDR3, as DNA: TGTGCCAGTAGTATAGAAGGGGGTCTGAGCTCCTACAATGAGCAGTTCTTC.

The chain carries TRBV28 and TRBJ2-3, with D maybe TRBD2 (6 bases). This CDR3 spans 13 amino acids. The germline CDR1 and CDR2 sequences are MDHEN and SYDVKM. The ends were cut back, 8 bases at V and 5 bases at J, with 14 bases in the middle. DNA of the CDR3: TGTGCCAGCGTCTGGGGGGATAAAGATACGCAGTATTTT. Encoded protein: CASVWGDKDTQYF.

This chain connects TRBV4-1 to TRBJ2-5; D possibly corresponds to TRBD1 (6 bases). The CDR3 loop spans 15 amino acids. Germline V gene data show CDR1 as MGHRA and CDR2 as YSYEKL. V dropped 4 bases and J dropped 4 bases, with 16 bases sitting between them. The CDR3 nucleotides are TGCGCCAGCAGCCCCTACGGACAGATTGGAGAGACCCAGTACTTC. Its protein product is CASSPYGQIGETQYF.

The chain recombines TRBV7-2 with TRBJ2-7; 7 bases are shared with TRBD1. Germline CDR1 and CDR2: SGHTA and FQGNSA. The trim removed 5 bases at V and 2 bases at J, leaving 6 bases unmatched. The CDR3 runs 14 residues. The CDR3 protein is CASSTRTGPYEQYF. CDR3 bases: TGTGCCAGCAGCACCAGGACAGGCCCCTACGAGCAGTACTTC.

A few counts support this clone. The chain combines TRBV7-3 with TRBJ2-7; 7 bases map to TRBD1. V lost 2 bases to trimming and J lost 2 bases; unmatched junction nucleotides: 3. Per germline, CDR1 SGHTA and CDR2 FQGTGA. The CDR3 is 14 amino acids. The CDR3 reads CASSLGTEPYEQYF. The CDR3 coding sequence is TGTGCCAGCAGCTTAGGGACAGAGCCCTACGAGCAGTACTTC.

The J gene is TRBJ2-4, the V gene TRBV27; perhaps TRBD2 as D (6 bases). CDR1 is MNHEY and CDR2 is SMNVEV in the germline V gene (reference sequence). The CDR3 runs to 14 residues. Trimming pared 3 bases from V and 6 bases from J, leaving 12 bases between. CDR3 bases: TGTGCCAGCAGTTTGGCGGGAACGGTAAACATTCAGTACTTC. It specifies CASSLAGTVNIQYF.

The V call is TRBV5-4, the J call TRBJ2-2, with TRBD2 identical over 7 bases. The germline V gene encodes CDR1 SGHNT and CDR2 YYREEE (reference sequence). The J segment lost 0 bases and the V segment lost 0 bases, leaving 2 bases of the junction unmatched. The CDR3 extends over 16 amino acids. The chain's CDR3 is CASSLGLAANTGELFF. CDR3 bases: TGTGCCAGCAGCTTGGGGCTAGCGGCGAACACCGGGGAGCTGTTTTTT. Supplemented by reference TRBV5-4 and TRBJ2-2, the full variable domain reads ETGVTQSPTHLIKTRGQQVTLRCSSQSGHNTVSWYQQALGQGPQFIFQYYREEENGRGNFPPRFSGLQFPNYSSELNVNALELDDSALYLCASSLGLAANTGELFFGEGSRLTVL.

This clone has more than one count but fewer than ten. The chain carries TRBV7-9 and TRBJ1-2; 10 bases fit TRBD1. The length of the CDR3 is 17 residues. Trimming at V came to 6 bases and at J to 0 bases, leaving 10 bases not matched to a gene. Germline-derived CDR1 and CDR2 are SEHNR and FQNEAQ (reference sequence). The CDR3 sequence is CASRPGQGRKANYGYTF. The CDR3 DNA sequence: TGTGCCAGCAGACCGGGACAGGGGCGAAAGGCTAACTATGGCTACACCTTC.

This chain connects TRBV7-8 to TRBJ1-1; no clear D. This CDR3 contains 13 residues. Trimming cost V 5 bases and J 0 bases, with 7 bases left between them. CDR1 SGHVS and CDR2 FQNEAQ come from the germline V gene. In DNA, the CDR3 is TGTGCCAGCAGCCCCGGTATGAACACTGAAGCTTTCTTT. It yields the protein CASSPGMNTEAFF. The whole variable domain, filled in from reference TRBV7-8 and TRBJ1-1, reads GAGVSQSPRYKVAKRGQDVALRCDPISGHVSLFWYQQALGQGPEFLTYFQNEAQLDKSGLPSDRFFAERPEGSVSTLKIQRTQQEDSAVYLCASSPGMNTEAFFGQGTRLTVV.

This chain connects TRBV27 to TRBJ2-2; the match to TRBD2 covers 9 bases. The CDR3 covers 16 residues. CDR1 and CDR2 from the germline V gene are MNHEY and SMNVEV (reference sequence). Unmatched junction bases numbered 5, after V lost 5 bases and J lost 1 base. CDR3 sequence (DNA): TGTGCCAGCAGTCTCCTAGCGGGACTGAACACCGGGGAGCTGTTTTTT. Translated: CASSLLAGLNTGELFF.

The V and J genes are TRBV28 and TRBJ1-1; D ambiguous. Germline V gene lookup returns CDR1 MDHEN and CDR2 SYDVKM. This CDR3 has 12 residues. V lost 4 bases to trimming and J lost 2 bases, with 5 bases between them. The CDR3 bases are TGTGCCAGCAGTTCAGTTAACACTGAAGCTTTCTTT. Translation gives CASSSVNTEAFF.

This chain connects TRBV7-8 to TRBJ2-5; no reliable D call. Trimming left V 2 bases short and J 3 bases short, with 13 bases between. Germline V gene lookup returns CDR1 SGHVS and CDR2 FQNEAQ. This CDR3 comprises 15 residues. The CDR3 loop is CASSLIQERKETQYF. CDR3 coding DNA: TGTGCCAGCAGCTTAATTCAGGAAAGAAAAGAGACCCAGTACTTC.

This clone has only one observation. The chain employs TRBV6-6 and TRBJ1-6; possible D gene TRBD1, 5 bases. The CDR3 runs 14 residues. The germline V gene encodes CDR1 MNHNY and CDR2 SVGAGI (reference sequence). V was cut by 5 bases and J by 12 bases, with 17 bases left in between. The CDR3 DNA sequence: TGTGCCAGCAGTCGATCATTACTTAGGGGACCCCTCCACTTT. The encoded protein is CASSRSLLRGPLHF.

The rearrangement uses TRBV5-5 and TRBJ1-4; 9 bases fit TRBD1. After removal of 2 bases from V and 10 bases from J, the junction contained 6 bases not matched to a gene. In germline, CDR1 is SGHKS, CDR2 YYEKEE (reference sequence). This CDR3 region has 14 residues. This CDR3 is CASSLRTGDGKLFF. In nucleotides, the CDR3 is TGTGCCAGCAGCTTACGGACAGGGGACGGAAAACTGTTTTTT. Variable domain in full (rest from reference TRBV5-5 and TRBJ1-4): DAGVTQSPTHLIKTRGQQVTLRCSPISGHKSVSWYQQVLGQGPQFIFQYYEKEERGRGNFPDRFSARQFPNYSSELNVNALLLGDSALYLCASSLRTGDGKLFFGSGTQLSVL.

This chain joins TRBV4-1 and TRBJ2-7; TRBD2 agrees at 7 bases. Germline CDR1 is MGHRA and CDR2 is YSYEKL. The CDR3 is made up of 18 amino acids. Losses at the gene ends were 0 bases for V and 0 bases for J; bases not matched to a gene: 11. The CDR3 nucleotides are TGCGCCAGCAGCCAAGATCCTTCTGAACTAGCGAGCTCCTACGAGCAGTACTTC. The encoded protein is CASSQDPSELASSYEQYF.

This clone was seen a handful of times. This chain links TRBV3-1 (or the pseudogene TRBV3-2) with TRBJ1-1; D might be TRBD1 (6 bases). The CDR3 runs to 14 residues. The V end lost 8 bases, the J end lost 3 bases, and 16 bases lay between the germline ends. Germline loops: CDR1 LGHDT, CDR2 YNNKEL (reference sequence). The CDR3 loop reads CASAPQTGYTEAFF. The CDR3 region has the DNA TGTGCCAGCGCGCCCCAAACAGGGTACACTGAAGCTTTCTTT.

This clone appeared once. The rearrangement joins TRBV19 to TRBJ2-7; weak D call: TRBD1 (6 bases). Trimming shortened V by 3 bases and J by 7 bases, and 16 bases separated the two germline ends. The germline CDR1 and CDR2 sequences are LNHDA and SQIVND (reference sequence). The CDR3 totals 14 residues. The CDR3 sequence is CASSISTGSGEQYF. The CDR3 DNA is TGTGCCAGTAGTATTAGTACAGGGTCAGGAGAGCAGTACTTC.

The V and J genes are TRBV5-1 and TRBJ2-5; 7 bases match TRBD2. CDR1 and CDR2 from the germline V gene are SGHRS and YFSETQ. This CDR3 spans 15 amino acids. Trimming cost V 4 bases and J 0 bases; bases outside gene matches: 6. The CDR3 DNA sequence: TGCGCCAGCAGCCTCGGGGCGGGGGACCAAGAGACCCAGTACTTC. Translating it yields CASSLGAGDQETQYF.

This clone has only one observation. CDR3 loop: CASSFGQGKGYEQYF. CDR3 DNA: TGTGCCAGCAGCTTTGGACAGGGGAAGGGGTACGAGCAGTACTTC. The chain recombines TRBV3-1 (or the pseudogene TRBV3-2) with TRBJ2-7, with TRBD1 matching 9 bases. V was pared by 5 bases and J by 4 bases, with 9 bases of the junction left unmatched. Germline CDR1 LGHDT, CDR2 YNNKEL (reference sequence). The CDR3 spans 15 residues.

This clone was observed a handful of times. The chain has TRBV7-9 and TRBJ1-4; no reliable D call. This CDR3 has 15 residues. Per the germline V gene, CDR1 is SEHNR and CDR2 is FQNEAQ (reference sequence). Trimming took 4 bases from V and 0 from J, leaving 9 bases between them. CDR3 sequence reads: CASSSEVPTNEKLFF. The CDR3 nucleotides are TGTGCCAGCAGCTCAGAAGTTCCAACTAATGAAAAACTGTTTTTT.

The CDR3 is CASSLLQGNEQFF. The CDR3, as DNA: TGTGCCAGCAGCTTATTACAGGGGAATGAGCAGTTCTTC. The chain recombines TRBV7-9 with TRBJ2-1, with 7 bases lining up with TRBD1. The J segment lost 7 bases and the V segment lost 2 bases, leaving 2 bases of the junction unmatched. The CDR3 contains 13 residues. Germline V gives CDR1 SEHNR, CDR2 FQNEAQ (reference sequence).

This chain links TRBV19 with TRBJ1-4, with D tentatively TRBD1 (5 bases). Germline-derived CDR1 and CDR2 are LNHDA and SQIVND (reference sequence). The CDR3 loop spans 14 amino acids. V shed 7 bases and J shed 4 bases, with 13 bases lying between them. The chain's CDR3 is CASTFGGYNEKLFF. CDR3 sequence (DNA): TGTGCCAGTACCTTCGGGGGATATAATGAAAAACTGTTTTTT.

The CDR3 protein is CATARGGSTDTQYF. For the CDR3, the DNA is TGCGCCACAGCTCGGGGGGGAAGCACAGATACGCAGTATTTT. This chain joins TRBV10-2 and TRBJ2-3, with 8 bases matching TRBD2. Germline V gene lookup returns CDR1 WSHSY and CDR2 SAAADI. V lost 10 bases and J lost 0; bases outside the gene matches: 6. This CDR3 has 14 amino acids.

The chain is built from TRBV28 and TRBJ2-7, with D possibly TRBD1 on 5 matching bases. Germline CDR1 and CDR2: MDHEN and SYDVKM. V dropped 3 bases and J dropped 2 bases, with 17 bases sitting between them. The CDR3 contains 16 residues. DNA of the CDR3: TGTGCCAGCAGTTTTGGTCAGGGTATCGGCACCTACGAGCAGTACTTC. This gives the protein CASSFGQGIGTYEQYF.

The chain links TRBV21-1 to TRBJ2-2; no DNA check was done on the table's D call, TRBD2. TRBV21-1 is a pseudogene. The CDR3 covers 19 residues. The CDR3 reads CARSKSRGRVVGGPGELFF. The CDR3 DNA sequence: TGTGCCAGAAGCAAATCTCGGGGTCGCGTGGTGGGGGGACCCGGGGAGCTGTTTTTT.

V usage is TRBV30 and J usage is TRBJ1-2; no clear D gene. The V end lost 0 bases, the J end lost 7 bases, and 12 bases lay between the germline ends. The CDR3 covers 13 residues. Germline V CDR1 and CDR2: GTSNPN, SVGIG (reference sequence). CDR3 nucleotide sequence: TGTGCCTGGAGTGTTGGAGGGCCGGTTGGCTACACCTTC. Residues: CAWSVGGPVGYTF.

V gene TRBV29-1 combines with J gene TRBJ2-6, with 9 positions matching TRBD2. This CDR3 is built from 15 residues. V lost 1 base and J lost 3; bases outside the gene matches: 1. Germline loops: CDR1 SQVTM, CDR2 ANQGSEA. The CDR3: CSVEVAGDGANVLTF. The CDR3 region has the DNA TGCAGCGTTGAAGTAGCGGGAGATGGGGCCAACGTCCTGACTTTC.

The rearrangement links TRBV27 to TRBJ1-6; 7 nucleotides align to TRBD1. This CDR3 has 16 residues. Germline CDR1 and CDR2: MNHEY and SMNVEV (reference sequence). The V and J ends lost 6 bases and 8 bases, in that order; junction bases with no gene match: 13. The CDR3 bases are TGTGCCAGCAGAGAATACAGGGGTGGGTTAGATTCACCCCTCCACTTT. Translating it yields CASREYRGGLDSPLHF.